This is a list of T cell receptor beta chains from one sample in a study of tumor-infiltrating lymphocytes in oesophageal squamous cell carcinoma. TCRdb re-called the PCR reads through MiXCR, storing one row per CDR3 protein. The sample includes roughly 12,000 distinct CDR3 sequences, around 50% of them seen just once. The sample consisted of esophageal tumor tissue. These receptors were collected from a male donor with esophageal squamous cell carcinoma. Each CDR3 is given with its conserved first and last residue. D genes are given only for firm matches. Some rows have no size entry. The others give once, few or many, or a class for an expanded clone.

V: TRBV28; J: TRBJ1-2; size: many; D: .; DNA: TGTGCCAGCAGTTTACTTCGGGACATGAACGGCTACACCTTC; CDR3: CASSLLRDMNGYTF
V: TRBV4-2; J: TRBJ2-1; size: .; D: .; DNA: TGTGCCAGCAGCCAAACTAGCCGCAACTACTACAATGAGCAGTTCTTC; CDR3: CASSQTSRNYYNEQFF
V: TRBV6-1; J: TRBJ2-1; size: .; D: .; DNA: TGTGCCAGCAGTCCGCTCGAAGGGGTTCAGAGGGCAAATGAGCAGTTCTTC; CDR3: CASSPLEGVQRANEQFF
V: TRBV10-3; J: TRBJ2-6; size: .; D: .; DNA: TGTGCCATCAGTGAGTCGTTGGGGGGCTCTGGGGCCAACGTCCTGACTTTC; CDR3: CAISESLGGSGANVLTF
V: TRBV7-6; J: TRBJ2-5; size: few; D: .; DNA: TGTGCCAGCAGCTTAGCGGGCCAGGTGGCCGGCCAAGAGACCCAGTACTTC; CDR3: CASSLAGQVAGQETQYF
V: TRBV7-6; J: TRBJ2-3; size: .; D: .; DNA: TGTGCCAGCAGCTTGGCCTTGAGTCCAGATACGCAGTATTTT; CDR3: CASSLALSPDTQYF
V: TRBV6-1; J: TRBJ2-1; size: .; D: .; DNA: TGTGCCAGCAGTCACAAAGACCCTTCATACAATGAGCAGTTCTTC; CDR3: CASSHKDPSYNEQFF
V: TRBV12-3/TRBV12-4; J: TRBJ2-7; size: .; D: TRBD1; DNA: TGTGCCAGCAGTTTCACCGGGACAGGGGCGGAGCAGTACTTC; CDR3: CASSFTGTGAEQYF
V: TRBV7-9; J: TRBJ1-5; size: .; D: .; DNA: TGTGCCAGCAGCTTAGCTTCGGACGGCAATCAGCCCCAGCATTTT; CDR3: CASSLASDGNQPQHF
V: TRBV6-6; J: TRBJ2-1; size: .; D: .; DNA: TGTGCCAGCAGTTACTCGAGCAGGAGAGACAATGAGCAGTTCTTC; CDR3: CASSYSSRRDNEQFF
V: TRBV6-6; J: TRBJ2-2; size: .; D: .; DNA: TGTGCCAGCAGTTACGGGGCGAACACCGGGGAACTGTTTTTT; CDR3: CASSYGANTGELFF